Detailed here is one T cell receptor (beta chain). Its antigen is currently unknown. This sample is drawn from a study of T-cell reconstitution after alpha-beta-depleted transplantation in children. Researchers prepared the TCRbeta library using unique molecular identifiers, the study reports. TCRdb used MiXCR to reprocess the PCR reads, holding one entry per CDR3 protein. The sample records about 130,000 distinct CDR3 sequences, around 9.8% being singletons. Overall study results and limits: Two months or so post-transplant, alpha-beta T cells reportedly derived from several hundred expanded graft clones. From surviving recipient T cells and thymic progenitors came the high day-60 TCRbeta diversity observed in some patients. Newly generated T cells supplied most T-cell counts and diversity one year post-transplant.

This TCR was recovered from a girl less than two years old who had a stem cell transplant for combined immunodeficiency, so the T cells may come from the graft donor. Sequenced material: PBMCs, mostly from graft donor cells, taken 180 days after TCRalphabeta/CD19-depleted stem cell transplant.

CDR3 coding DNA: TGCGCCAGCAGCCCCATGACTAGCACAGATACGCAGTATTTT. This gives the protein CASSPMTSTDTQYF. J is TRBJ2-3 and V is TRBV5-1; D remains unclear. CDR3 length: 14 amino acids. Per germline, CDR1 SGHRS and CDR2 YFSETQ. Trimming pared 4 bases from V and 0 bases from J, leaving 9 bases between.